These 29 T cell receptor beta chains share one sample of origin, sequenced in a study of Graves' ophthalmopathy and Graves' hyperthyroidism. Amplified material comprised TCR beta CDR3 regions derived from RNA transcripts. Investigators did first-round RT-PCR with HTBI primers, then second-round multiplex PCR. TCRdb re-analysed the multiplex PCR reads in MiXCR, keeping a single row per CDR3 protein. The sample holds roughly 400,000 distinct CDR3 sequences, 15% to 20% seen once. The source material was peripheral blood. The receptors derive from a young woman with Graves' ophthalmopathy.

This sequence joins TRBV29-1 and TRBJ2-7; tentatively, D is TRBD2 (5 bases). The V gene's germline CDR1 is SQVTM and CDR2 ANQGSEA. The CDR3 has 13 amino acids. The germline V and J ends were trimmed by 4 bases and 3 bases, with 13 bases remaining between them. DNA for the CDR3: TGCAGCGTTGCAACTAGTCTCCTCTACGAGCAGTACTTC. As protein: CSVATSLLYEQYF.

This clonotype was seen at least ten times. This chain connects TRBV2 to TRBJ2-2; 8 bases line up with TRBD1. CDR1 and CDR2 (germline): SNHLY, FYNNEI. With V trimmed by 6 bases and J by 1 base, 4 bases remained unmatched. This CDR3 is built from 15 residues. The CDR3 sequence: CASRLTGGNTGELFF. Written as DNA, the CDR3 is TGTGCCAGCAGATTAACAGGGGGGAACACCGGGGAGCTGTTTTTT.

This clonotype was counted at least ten times. This rearrangement joins TRBV2 to TRBJ2-6; D perhaps matches TRBD2 (7 bases). V was cut by 6 bases and J by 12 bases, with 24 bases left in between. This CDR3 has 16 amino acids. Germline V gives CDR1 SNHLY, CDR2 FYNNEI. The CDR3 DNA reads TGTGCCAGCAGGGGGGGGGCCCGATCTCTGGGGACCGTCCTGACTTTC. Translating it yields CASRGGARSLGTVLTF.

V and J are TRBV20-1 and TRBJ2-2; unclear D gene. V was clipped by 4 bases and J by 4 bases, with 13 bases between them. Germline assignment: CDR1 DFQATT and CDR2 SNEGSKA (reference sequence). The CDR3 totals 14 residues. The CDR3 DNA follows: TGCAGTGCTACTGGAGCTAGTTCCACCGGGGAGCTGTTTTTT. Residues: CSATGASSTGELFF.

J is TRBJ1-5 and V is TRBV12-3 or TRBV12-4; no definite D call. This CDR3 region has 13 residues. Trimming stripped 5 bases from V and 5 bases from J, with 10 bases between. The CDR3 region is CASSKGSHQPQHF. The CDR3 nucleotides read TGTGCCAGCAGTAAAGGGTCCCATCAGCCCCAGCATTTT.

This clonotype was observed many times. The genes are TRBV12-3 or TRBV12-4 and TRBJ1-3; D perhaps matches TRBD1 (5 bases). The CDR3 is 14 amino acids. Trimming removed 7 bases at V and 2 bases at J, with 12 bases between. The CDR3 here is CASTNGGTGNTIYF. The CDR3 nucleotides read TGTGCCAGCACCAATGGGGGGACTGGAAACACCATATATTTT.

This clonotype has more than one count but fewer than ten. This chain links TRBV6-1 with TRBJ2-2, with TRBD2 matching over 8 bases. This CDR3 is built from 16 residues. Trimming removed 6 bases from V and 4 bases from J; junction bases left unmatched: 10. Germline assignment: CDR1 MNHNS and CDR2 SASEGT. The CDR3 region has the DNA TGTGCCAGCAGCGTCCCAGCGGGAGCACCCACCGGGGAGCTGTTTTTT. It specifies CASSVPAGAPTGELFF.

This clonotype showed up just a few times. This chain joins TRBV20-1 and TRBJ1-1, with D perhaps matching TRBD1 (6 bases). Germline V gene sequence: CDR1 DFQATT, CDR2 SNEGSKA (reference sequence). CDR3 length: 13 amino acids. Trimming cost V 6 bases and J 11 bases, with 22 bases left between them. The CDR3 is CSAEGGFGGTAFF. CDR3 bases: TGCAGTGCCGAGGGGGGTTTTGGGGGTACGGCTTTCTTT.

The sample holds many counts of this clonotype. The chain links TRBV6-2 or TRBV6-3 to TRBJ2-3; D is possibly TRBD2 (6 bases). The CDR3 contains 17 residues. V lost 2 bases and J lost 1, with 16 bases in between. Germline V gene sequence: CDR1 MNHEY, CDR2 SVGEGT. The CDR3 DNA reads as TGTGCCAGCAGTTACGCTGCGGGCGGGGTCCGCACAGATACGCAGTATTTT. Residues: CASSYAAGGVRTDTQYF.

In this sample, this clonotype turned up many times. V usage is TRBV29-1 and J usage is TRBJ1-1, with a possible D match to TRBD1 (5 bases). The CDR3 extends over 13 amino acids. The germline V and J ends were trimmed by 2 bases and 0 bases, with 7 bases remaining between them. CDR1 SQVTM and CDR2 ANQGSEA come from the germline V gene. The CDR3 DNA follows: TGCAGCGTTGAAATAGGGGTGAACACTGAAGCTTTCTTT. Protein product: CSVEIGVNTEAFF.

This clonotype was observed many times. V and J are TRBV6-6 and TRBJ2-7; D not resolved. V lost 0 bases, J lost 6 bases, and 9 bases lay in between. This CDR3 is built from 13 residues. Germline V gene sequence: CDR1 MNHNY, CDR2 SVGAGI (reference sequence). The CDR3 loop reads CASSYSAGAEQYF. The DNA of the CDR3 is TGTGCCAGCAGTTACTCTGCAGGTGCCGAGCAGTACTTC.

In its sample, this clonotype was seen many times. The CDR3 reads CASTSQRTTEAFF. As DNA, the CDR3 is TGTGCCAGCACCTCCCAGAGGACCACTGAAGCTTTCTTT. The chain recombines TRBV12-3 or TRBV12-4 with TRBJ1-1; the D is unclear. Trimming removed 7 bases from V and 4 bases from J, with 13 bases in between. The CDR3 extends over 13 amino acids.

Many counts were recorded for this clonotype. The chain combines TRBV7-2 with TRBJ2-7; tentatively, D is TRBD1 or TRBD2 (7 bases each). Trimming cost V 5 bases and J 4 bases, with 21 bases left between them. The V gene's germline CDR1 is SGHTA and CDR2 FQGNSA. The CDR3 is 16 residues long. The CDR3: CASSQMPGQGGYEQYF. CDR3 sequence (DNA): TGTGCCAGCAGCCAAATGCCCGGGCAGGGGGGGTACGAGCAGTACTTC.

This clonotype was seen at least ten times. This chain uses TRBV7-3 with TRBJ1-2, with 8 bases that match TRBD1. V shed 2 bases, J shed 3 bases, and the junction held 5 bases outside the gene matches. In germline, CDR1 is SGHTA, CDR2 FQGTGA. The CDR3 extends over 15 amino acids. CDR3 loop: CASSLLPGGHYGYTF. The CDR3 DNA reads TGTGCCAGCAGCTTATTGCCAGGGGGCCACTATGGCTACACCTTC. Full variable domain (outside the CDR3, taken from reference TRBV7-3 and TRBJ1-2): GAGVSQTPSNKVTEKGKYVELRCDPISGHTALYWYRQSLGQGPEFLIYFQGTGAADDSGLPNDRFFAVRPEGSVSTLKIQRTERGDSAVYLCASSLLPGGHYGYTFGSGTRLTVV.

This clonotype was recorded at least ten times. A clone one base away is much larger, so this may be a read error. V usage is TRBV27 and J usage is TRBJ2-7, with D unresolved. Germline CDR1 MNHEY, CDR2 SMNVEV (reference sequence). There are 13 residues in the CDR3. CDR3 protein: CASSLIGNYGQYF. DNA of the CDR3: TGTGCCAGCAGTTTAATAGGGAACTACGGGCAGTACTTC.

This rearrangement joins TRBV6-4 to TRBJ2-2, with 9 bases lining up with TRBD1. The CDR3 is 16 residues long. V lost 6 bases and J lost 2; bases outside the gene matches: 7. Germline V gene data show CDR1 as MRHNA and CDR2 as SNTAGT. The CDR3 coding sequence is TGTGCCAGCAGCGACCCGGGACAGGGTAACACCGGGGAGCTGTTTTTT. As protein: CASSDPGQGNTGELFF.

Of note for this clonotype: A read error may explain this, as a much larger clone is one base away. V gene TRBV15 combines with J gene TRBJ2-5; TRBD2 agrees at 9 bases. The CDR3 has 17 amino acids. Per germline, CDR1 LNHNV and CDR2 YYDKDF (reference sequence). The CDR3 nucleotides read TGTGCCGCCAGCAGAGATCAGGGGCGGGGGGGCCAAGAGACCCAGTACTTC. Protein sequence: CAASRDQGRGGQETQYF.

This clonotype has ten or more counts. The rearrangement joins TRBV18 to TRBJ2-7; TRBD1 matches 8 bases. J was trimmed by 2 bases and V by 0 bases; bases with no gene match: 3. Germline-derived CDR1 and CDR2 are KGHSH and LQKENI. There are 15 residues in the CDR3. The chain's CDR3 is CASSPPRDRTYEQYF. In DNA, the CDR3 is TGTGCCAGCTCACCACCGAGGGACAGGACCTACGAGCAGTACTTC.

This clonotype was seen ten or more times. This chain uses TRBV6-2 or TRBV6-3 with TRBJ2-5, with a possible D match to TRBD1 (6 bases). Germline CDR1 and CDR2: MNHEY and SVGEGT. The CDR3 runs 14 residues. V lost 2 bases and J 1 base, leaving 8 bases between the germline ends. CDR3 protein: CASSYGQFQETQYF. The CDR3 nucleotides read TGTGCCAGCAGTTACGGACAGTTCCAAGAGACCCAGTACTTC.

Many counts were recorded for this clonotype. The chain links TRBV6-1 to TRBJ2-3, with TRBD2 identical over 8 bases. The V gene end was trimmed by 6 bases and the J gene end by 0 bases; junction bases not matched to a gene: 8. This CDR3 has 16 residues. Germline CDR1 is MNHNS and CDR2 is SASEGT. In DNA form, the CDR3 reads TGTGCCAGCAGCGTAGCGGGGAGATCTAGCACAGATACGCAGTATTTT. This gives the protein CASSVAGRSSTDTQYF.

This clonotype was seen ten or more times. V and J are TRBV30 and TRBJ1-6; D may be TRBD1 (5 bases). This CDR3 contains 12 residues. The V end lost 7 bases, the J end lost 10 bases, and 14 bases lay between the germline ends. The germline CDR1 and CDR2 sequences are GTSNPN and SVGIG (reference sequence). The CDR3 DNA follows: TGTGCCTTGGACCCCGGGGCCTCACCCCTCCACTTT. Translation gives CALDPGASPLHF.

This clonotype was seen many times. This could be a read error, since a much larger clone is one nucleotide away. V is TRBV4-2 and J is TRBJ1-1; no clear D. The germline V gene encodes CDR1 LGHNA and CDR2 YNFKEQ. CDR3 size: 14 residues. V was cut by 0 bases and J by 4 bases, with 9 bases left in between. In nucleotides, the CDR3 is TGTGCCAGCAGCCAAGATTCCGTGAGCACTGAAGCTTTCTTT. Translating gives CASSQDSVSTEAFF.

This clonotype was counted at least ten times. J is TRBJ2-3 and V is TRBV20-1; 7 bases align to TRBD1. CDR3 size: 16 residues. Germline CDR1 and CDR2: DFQATT and SNEGSKA (reference sequence). The V gene end was trimmed by 1 base and the J gene end by 1 base; junction bases not matched to a gene: 8. The CDR3 is CSARASSGTGTDTQYF. The CDR3 DNA reads as TGCAGTGCTAGAGCTTCTTCAGGGACAGGCACAGATACGCAGTATTTT.

The table lists this clonotype with many counts. The chain uses TRBV6-2 or TRBV6-3 and TRBJ1-5; D gene uncertain. The CDR3 is 14 residues long. Germline V gene lookup returns CDR1 MNHEY and CDR2 SVGEGT. The V end was cut by 7 bases, the J end by 2 bases, with 12 bases between. DNA for the CDR3: TGTGCCAGCACCGTCCCCTGGGGCAATCAGCCCCAGCATTTT. Protein sequence: CASTVPWGNQPQHF.

This clonotype was found many times. The V call is TRBV11-2, the J call TRBJ1-2; D uncertain. Germline loops: CDR1 SGHAT, CDR2 FQNNGV. The CDR3 has 16 amino acids. With 7 bases removed from V and 0 bases from J, the gap between germline ends came to 18 bases. For the CDR3, the DNA is TGTGCCAGCAACGAGAACGCCCTCGGGCCTAACTATGGCTACACCTTC. It is translated as CASNENALGPNYGYTF.

Many counts were recorded for this clonotype. The J gene is TRBJ2-2, the V gene TRBV10-3; 14 nucleotides match TRBD2. V dropped 7 bases and J dropped 1; count of bases not matched to a gene: 8. The CDR3 spans 18 residues. The germline gives CDR1 ENHRY, CDR2 SYGVKD. CDR3 coding DNA: TGTGCCATCACTCCCGGACTAGCGGGAGGACGGAACACCGGGGAGCTGTTTTTT. It codes for CAITPGLAGGRNTGELFF.

The chain joins TRBV6-1 to TRBJ2-2; TRBD1 might be the D (5 bases). This CDR3 contains 15 residues. Germline CDR1 reads MNHNS; CDR2 reads SASEGT. V lost 4 bases to trimming and J lost 4 bases, with 13 bases between them. The CDR3 nucleotides are TGTGCCAGCAGTGCCTCAGGGATCCCCACCGGGGAGCTGTTTTTT. Translation: CASSASGIPTGELFF.

This clonotype appeared once. Mismatch with germline at one junction end may stem from a read error. V is TRBV16 and J is TRBJ1-1; unclear D gene. From germline, CDR1 is KGHSY and CDR2 FQNENV. This CDR3 is 13 amino acids long. The CDR3 reads CASGQSRDKKAFF. The CDR3 DNA is TGTGCCAGCGGCCAATCGAGAGACAAGAAAGCTTTCTTT.

In its sample, this clonotype was seen many times. The chain's CDR3 is CASSWGASSYEQYF. The CDR3, as DNA: TGTGCCAGCAGTTGGGGGGCCAGCTCCTACGAGCAGTACTTC. V and J are TRBV27 and TRBJ2-7; D is possibly TRBD1 or TRBD2 (6 bases each). V lost 4 bases to trimming and J lost 0 bases, with 10 bases between them. Per germline, CDR1 MNHEY and CDR2 SMNVEV (reference sequence). This CDR3 is 14 amino acids long.